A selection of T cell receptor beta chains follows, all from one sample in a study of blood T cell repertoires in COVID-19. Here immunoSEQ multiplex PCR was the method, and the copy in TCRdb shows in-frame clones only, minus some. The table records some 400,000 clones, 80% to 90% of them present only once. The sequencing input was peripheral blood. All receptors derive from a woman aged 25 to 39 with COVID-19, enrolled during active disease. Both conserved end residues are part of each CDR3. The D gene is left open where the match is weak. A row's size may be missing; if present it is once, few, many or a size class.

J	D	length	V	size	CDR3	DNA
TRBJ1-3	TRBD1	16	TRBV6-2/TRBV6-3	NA	CASSYRQGSSGNTIYF	TGTGCCAGCAGTTATCGACAGGGGTCGTCCGGAAACACCATATATTTT
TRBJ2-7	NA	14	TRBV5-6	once	CASSLVGRIDEQYF	TGTGCCAGCAGCTTGGTCGGCAGGATCGACGAGCAGTACTTC
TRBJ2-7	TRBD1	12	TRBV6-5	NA	CASRDSTYEQYF	TGTGCCAGTCGGGACAGCACCTACGAGCAGTACTTC
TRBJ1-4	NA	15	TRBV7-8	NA	CASSLLGGQNEKLFF	TGTGCCAGCAGCTTATTAGGAGGCCAGAATGAAAAACTGTTTTTT
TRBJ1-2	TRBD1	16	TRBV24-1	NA	CATSDSRTGGTYGYTF	TGTGCCACCAGTGATTCGCGGACAGGGGGCACCTATGGCTACACCTTC
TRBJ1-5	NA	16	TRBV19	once	CASSSRQVYSNQPQHF	TGTGCCAGTAGTTCCCGACAGGTCTATAGCAATCAGCCCCAGCATTTT
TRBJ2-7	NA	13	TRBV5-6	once	CASSLRLWYEQYF	TGTGCCAGCAGCTTGAGACTGTGGTACGAGCAGTACTTC
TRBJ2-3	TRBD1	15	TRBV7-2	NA	CASSRPGQSTDTQYF	TGTGCCAGCAGCCGCCCGGGACAGAGCACAGATACGCAGTATTTT
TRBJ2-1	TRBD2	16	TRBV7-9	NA	CASSRPGLAGDNEQFF	TGTGCCAGCAGCAGACCGGGACTAGCGGGAGACAATGAGCAGTTCTTC
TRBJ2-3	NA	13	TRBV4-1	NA	CASSQGGLDTQYF	TGCGCCAGCAGCCAAGGGGGACTGGATACGCAGTATTTT
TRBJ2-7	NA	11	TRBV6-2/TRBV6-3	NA	CASSSAYEQYF	TGTGCCAGCAGTTCTGCCTACGAGCAGTACTTC
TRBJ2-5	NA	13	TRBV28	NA	CASRVRGQETQYF	TGTGCCAGCAGAGTAAGGGGACAAGAGACCCAGTACTTC
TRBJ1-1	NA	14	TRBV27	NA	CASSLTGTNTEAFF	TGTGCCAGCAGTTTAACAGGGACGAACACTGAAGCTTTCTTT
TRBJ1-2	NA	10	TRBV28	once	CASSSGGYTF	TGTGCCAGCAGTTCCGGTGGCTACACCTTC
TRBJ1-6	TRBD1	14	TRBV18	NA	CASSLRDSNSPLHF	TGTGCCAGCTCACTGCGGGACAGCAATTCACCCCTCCACTTT
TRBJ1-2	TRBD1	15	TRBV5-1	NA	CASSSGQGNDYGYTF	TGCGCCAGCAGCTCGGGACAGGGGAACGACTATGGCTACACCTTC
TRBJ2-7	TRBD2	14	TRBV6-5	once	CASSPSGRSYEQYF	TGTGCCAGCAGTCCTAGCGGGAGGTCCTACGAGCAGTACTTC
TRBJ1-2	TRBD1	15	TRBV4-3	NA	CASSQALQGTGGYTF	TGCGCCAGCAGCCAAGCGTTACAGGGGACGGGTGGCTACACCTTC
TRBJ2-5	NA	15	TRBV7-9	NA	CASSFIGGRGETQYF	TGTGCCAGCAGCTTTATAGGGGGACGGGGAGAGACCCAGTACTTC
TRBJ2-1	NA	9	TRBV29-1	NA	CSVGTNQFF	TGCAGCGTTGGGACAAACCAGTTCTTC
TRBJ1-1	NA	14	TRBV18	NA	CASSPRPRDTEAFF	TGTGCCAGCTCACCCCGACCCCGGGACACTGAAGCTTTCTTT
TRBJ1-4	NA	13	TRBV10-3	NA	CAISETAGEKLFF	TGTGCCATCAGTGAGACGGCAGGGGAAAAACTGTTTTTT
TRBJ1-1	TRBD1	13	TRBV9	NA	CASSGQGNTEAFF	TGTGCCAGCAGCGGACAGGGGAACACTGAAGCTTTCTTT
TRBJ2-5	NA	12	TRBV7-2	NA	CASNDGAETQYF	TGTGCCAGCAATGATGGGGCAGAGACCCAGTACTTC
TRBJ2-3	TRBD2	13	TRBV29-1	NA	CSVPWREIGTQYF	TGCAGCGTCCCATGGCGGGAGATAGGTACGCAGTATTTT
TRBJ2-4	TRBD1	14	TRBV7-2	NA	CASSPDRGRNIQYF	TGTGCCAGCAGCCCGGACAGGGGAAGAAACATTCAGTACTTC
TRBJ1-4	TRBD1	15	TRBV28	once	CASIGHRDRDEKLFF	TGTGCCAGCATTGGCCACCGGGACAGGGATGAAAAACTGTTTTTT
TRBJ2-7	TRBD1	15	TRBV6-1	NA	CASSEVRTGTYEQYF	TGTGCCAGCAGTGAAGTTAGGACAGGGACCTACGAGCAGTACTTC